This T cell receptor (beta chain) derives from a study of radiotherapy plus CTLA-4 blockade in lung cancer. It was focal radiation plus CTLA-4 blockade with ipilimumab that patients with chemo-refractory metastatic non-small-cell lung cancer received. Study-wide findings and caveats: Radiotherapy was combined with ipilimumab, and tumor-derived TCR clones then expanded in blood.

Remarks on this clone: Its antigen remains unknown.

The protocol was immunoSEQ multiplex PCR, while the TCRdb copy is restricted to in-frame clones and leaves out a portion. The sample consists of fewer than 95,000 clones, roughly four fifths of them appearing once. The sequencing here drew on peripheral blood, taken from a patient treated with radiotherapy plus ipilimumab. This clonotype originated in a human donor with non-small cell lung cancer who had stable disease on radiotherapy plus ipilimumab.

CDR3 in DNA: TGTGCCAGCAGTTTGCTCCTCTATAACACCGGGGAGCTGTTTTTT. Translation gives CASSLLLYNTGELFF. The chain couples TRBV28 to TRBJ2-2; D unclear. Trimming left V 3 bases short and J 2 bases short, with 10 bases between. This CDR3 has 15 amino acids. Germline lookup yields CDR1 MDHEN and CDR2 SYDVKM.